The 12 T cell receptor beta chains presented below share a single source sample, sequenced in a study of persistence of HIV-infected CD4 T cells (dated by TCRdb to the early 2020s). These TCRs' antigens remain unknown. The treatment or condition label on this specimen signifies: suppressive antiretroviral therapy. Lysates of CMV-infected fibroblasts were used at 10 ug/mL for cell stimulation. Nonresponding CD40L-negative CD69-negative CD45RO-high memory CD4+ T cells were sorted as memory populations depleted of antigen-responding cells. The immunoSEQ hsTCRB assay version 4 in survey mode was used to sequence TCRbeta repertoires from genomic DNA. The source is immuneACCESS, and TCRdb retained only in-frame sequences with V and J called. Part of the clones is not carried over; for the studies checked, unresolved V genes explain less than half of this, and the remainder is unexplained. The sample data list some 30,000 clones, and 78% of these were observed just once. The top ten clonotypes cover roughly 0.8% of the sample.

Here the sequenced sample was CD4+ T cells sorted from PBMCs after 18-hour stimulation, taken from a patient who received antiretroviral therapy. The sample's cell subset or site, from its label and the paper: CD40L-CD69- CD45RO-high memory CD4 T cells not responding to CMV lysate. Source of these receptors: an adult woman with HIV who was CMV-seropositive.

This chain connects TRBV5-4 to TRBJ1-3; TRBD1 aligns across 7 bases. Germline V gene sequence: CDR1 SGHNT, CDR2 YYREEE (reference sequence). V trimming: 4 bases; J trimming: 2 bases; junction bases outside the gene matches: 6. CDR3 length: 15 residues. The CDR3 DNA reads as TGTGCCAGCAGCGCAACCGGGACAGCTGGAAACACCATATATTTT. It yields the protein CASSATGTAGNTIYF. Looking up the rest from reference TRBV5-4 and TRBJ1-3 gives the full variable domain: ETGVTQSPTHLIKTRGQQVTLRCSSQSGHNTVSWYQQALGQGPQFIFQYYREEENGRGNFPPRFSGLQFPNYSSELNVNALELDDSALYLCASSATGTAGNTIYFGEGSWLTVV.

This clone was detected only a few times. V is TRBV6-6 and J is TRBJ2-2; TRBD1 matches 9 bases. This CDR3 spans 18 amino acids. The ends lost 5 bases at V and 1 base at J; junction bases unmatched: 11. The germline V gene encodes CDR1 MNHNY and CDR2 SVGAGI (reference sequence). The CDR3 coding sequence is TGTGCCAGCAGTCCAAACTCCCAGGGACAGGGGAACACCGGGGAGCTGTTTTTT. This encodes CASSPNSQGQGNTGELFF.

The chain couples TRBV6-4 to TRBJ1-2; 8 bases map to TRBD1. V lost 6 bases, J lost 7 bases, and 10 bases stayed unmatched. CDR1 and CDR2 (germline): MRHNA, SNTAGT. The CDR3 length is 14 residues. The DNA of the CDR3 is TGTGCCAGCAGGCCTGGACAGGGATTCCTTGGCTACACCTTC. Protein product: CASRPGQGFLGYTF.

A single count supports this clone. V and J are TRBV28 and TRBJ1-5; 11 bases line up with TRBD1. Germline V gene data show CDR1 as MDHEN and CDR2 as SYDVKM. Germline trimming cut 6 bases from V and 15 bases from J; bases unmatched to any gene: 13. This CDR3 has 14 residues. The CDR3 DNA follows: TGTGCCAGCAGACTGTTAGGGACAGGGGGGTCTCCGCATTTT. This sequence encodes CASRLLGTGGSPHF.

The table lists this clone with a few counts. V is TRBV27 and J is TRBJ1-2, with D tentatively TRBD1 (5 bases). CDR1 is MNHEY, CDR2 SMNVEV, per germline (reference sequence). V was shortened by 5 bases and J by 5 bases, with 15 bases between the two germline ends. The CDR3 length is 14 residues. CDR3 sequence reads: CASSPGPLGYGYTF. CDR3 nucleotide sequence: TGTGCCAGCAGTCCAGGGCCCCTCGGGTATGGCTACACCTTC.

The genes are TRBV7-2 and TRBJ1-1; D ambiguous. Germline V CDR1 and CDR2: SGHTA, FQGNSA. The CDR3 sequence is 14 residues long. The V gene lost 0 bases and the J gene lost 4 bases, with 9 bases spanning the gap. CDR3 protein: CASSLAGWGTEAFF. CDR3 in DNA: TGTGCCAGCAGCTTAGCCGGGTGGGGCACTGAAGCTTTCTTT.

This clone was observed a handful of times. The CDR3 DNA follows: TGTGCCAGCAGCTACCTTGACGGTAACTATGGCTACACCTTC. Protein: CASSYLDGNYGYTF. The chain combines TRBV7-9 with TRBJ1-2; D unclear. This CDR3 spans 14 amino acids. CDR1 SEHNR and CDR2 FQNEAQ come from the germline V gene (reference sequence). Deletions cut 4 bases from V and 1 base from J, with 10 bases between.

The CDR3 DNA is TGTGCCAGCAGCGCGGGACGGTTTAGCAATCAGCCCCAGCATTTT. Its protein is CASSAGRFSNQPQHF. The rearrangement joins TRBV6-5 to TRBJ1-5, with a tentative D call TRBD1 (5 bases). Per germline, CDR1 MNHEY and CDR2 SVGAGI. The CDR3 has 15 amino acids. V lost 6 bases, J lost 0 bases, and 12 bases lay in between.

The rearrangement joins TRBV18 to TRBJ1-1; D perhaps matches TRBD1 (5 bases). Germline lookup yields CDR1 KGHSH and CDR2 LQKENI. The ends were cut back, 2 bases at V and 2 bases at J, with 6 bases in the middle. The CDR3 totals 13 residues. The CDR3 DNA reads as TGTGCCAGCTCACCAGGGGGAAACACTGAAGCTTTCTTT. The encoded protein is CASSPGGNTEAFF.

This clone was detected only once. The chain is built from TRBV12-5 and TRBJ1-2, with 10 bases matching TRBD1. The CDR3 contains 14 residues. J gave up 3 bases and V 7 bases, and 5 bases lay outside the gene matches. Per germline, CDR1 LGHNT and CDR2 FRNRAP. CDR3 protein: CASAATGGYYGYTF. As DNA, the CDR3 is TGTGCTAGTGCCGCGACAGGGGGCTACTATGGCTACACCTTC. Combining the CDR3 with reference TRBV12-5 and TRBJ1-2 gives the whole variable domain DARVTQTPRHKVTEMGQEVTMRCQPILGHNTVFWYRQTMMQGLELLAYFRNRAPLDDSGMPKDRFSAEMPDATLATLKIQPSEPRDSAVYFCASAATGGYYGYTFGSGTRLTVV.

This chain links TRBV27 with TRBJ2-3; D remains ambiguous. Trimming removed 3 bases at V and 2 bases at J, with 9 bases between. Per the germline V gene, CDR1 is MNHEY and CDR2 is SMNVEV (reference sequence). CDR3 length: 14 residues. CDR3 in DNA: TGTGCCAGCAGTTTTGACACTTTCACAGATACGCAGTATTTT. It yields the protein CASSFDTFTDTQYF.

The chain joins TRBV27 to TRBJ1-2; TRBD1 matches 7 bases. Trimming removed 4 bases from V and 4 bases from J; junction bases left unmatched: 6. CDR1 and CDR2 (germline): MNHEY, SMNVEV (reference sequence). This CDR3 has 14 residues. The CDR3 loop reads CASSSHDRAYGYTF. The CDR3 DNA sequence: TGTGCCAGCAGTTCCCACGACAGGGCCTATGGCTACACCTTC.